A selection of T cell receptor beta chains follows, all from one sample in a study of T cell repertoires in cytomegalovirus infection. Each CDR3 protein gets one entry after TCRdb re-called the reads with MiXCR. Found here are some 180,000 distinct CDR3 sequences, about 17% of them singletons; the top ten hold less than 25%. Sample: CD8+ T cells from PBMCs. The source of these receptors is a human donor in good health (CMV status not recorded). Some clones in this sample may be carry-over from other donors' samples. Both conserved end residues are part of each CDR3. The D gene is left open where the match is weak. The size field is filled for only some rows; it gives once, few, many or a size class.

J: TRBJ1-5
D: TRBD1
size: -
V: TRBV27
length: 14
CDR3: CASSFTGGVQPQHF
DNA: TGTGCCAGCAGTTTCACAGGGGGCGTTCAGCCCCAGCATTTT

J: TRBJ2-3
D: TRBD2
size: few
V: TRBV29-1
length: 14
CDR3: CSVSGTSGADTQYF
DNA: TGCAGCGTCTCCGGGACTAGCGGCGCAGATACGCAGTATTTT

J: TRBJ2-1
D: -
size: few
V: TRBV20-1
length: 16
CDR3: CSARLASRILTTEQFF
DNA: TGCAGTGCTAGGTTGGCGAGCAGGATTCTTACAACTGAGCAGTTCTTC

J: TRBJ1-3
D: -
size: many
V: TRBV10-3
length: 14
CDR3: CAITEGTTGNTIYF
DNA: TGTGCCATCACCGAAGGGACAACCGGAAACACCATATATTTT

J: TRBJ2-3
D: -
size: few
V: TRBV7-2
length: 17
CDR3: CASSPLRHTPSTDTQYF
DNA: TGTGCCAGCAGCCCTCTTCGACATACTCCTAGCACAGATACGCAGTATTTT

J: TRBJ2-5
D: -
size: -
V: TRBV2
length: 15
CDR3: CASSEGFSIKETQYF
DNA: TGTGCCAGCAGTGAAGGTTTTTCCATCAAAGAGACCCAGTACTTC

J: TRBJ2-2
D: TRBD2
size: few
V: TRBV20-1
length: 16
CDR3: CSARDFAGGETGELFF
DNA: TGCAGTGCTAGAGATTTCGCGGGGGGAGAAACCGGGGAGCTGTTTTTT

J: TRBJ2-1
D: -
size: -
V: TRBV7-9
length: 16
CDR3: CASSLVPQTSYNEQFF
DNA: TGTGCCAGCAGCTTAGTACCACAGACCTCCTACAATGAGCAGTTCTTC

J: TRBJ1-1
D: -
size: few
V: TRBV20-1
length: 13
CDR3: CSARDHGNTEAFF
DNA: TGCAGTGCTAGAGATCACGGAAACACTGAAGCTTTCTTT

J: TRBJ2-1
D: -
size: -
V: TRBV7-9
length: 16
CDR3: CASSLVGTQVDNEQFF
DNA: TGTGCCAGCAGCTTAGTCGGGACACAGGTGGACAATGAGCAGTTCTTC

J: TRBJ2-3
D: -
size: many
V: TRBV7-2
length: 17
CDR3: CASSPHIPGKGKDTQYF
DNA: TGTGCCAGCAGCCCGCACATCCCGGGAAAAGGGAAAGATACGCAGTATTTT

J: TRBJ1-1
D: TRBD1
size: few
V: TRBV7-9
length: 15
CDR3: CASSEDRGWGTEAFF
DNA: TGTGCCAGCAGCGAGGACAGGGGGTGGGGGACTGAAGCTTTCTTT

J: TRBJ2-7
D: -
size: -
V: TRBV7-6
length: 14
CDR3: CASTGTPESYEQYF
DNA: TGTGCCAGCACAGGGACACCCGAATCCTACGAGCAGTACTTC

J: TRBJ2-7
D: -
size: many
V: TRBV7-2
length: 14
CDR3: CASSRPGDSYEQYF
DNA: TGTGCCAGCAGCCGTCCGGGGGACTCCTACGAGCAGTACTTC

J: TRBJ1-4
D: -
size: -
V: TRBV7-9
length: 13
CDR3: CASSSSVNEKLFF
DNA: TGTGCCAGCAGCTCCTCAGTTAATGAAAAACTGTTTTTT

J: TRBJ2-7
D: -
size: few
V: TRBV6-2/TRBV6-3
length: 9
CDR3: CASGDEQYF
DNA: TGTGCCTCTGGGGACGAGCAGTACTTC

J: TRBJ2-3
D: TRBD2
size: -
V: TRBV10-3
length: 15
CDR3: CAISESPSGGDTQYF
DNA: TGTGCCATCAGTGAGTCCCCTAGCGGGGGAGATACGCAGTATTTT

J: TRBJ2-3
D: -
size: -
V: TRBV7-2
length: 16
CDR3: CASNPDLALSTDTQYF
DNA: TGTGCCAGCAACCCTGACCTAGCGCTAAGCACAGATACGCAGTATTTT

J: TRBJ2-1
D: TRBD1
size: few
V: TRBV7-9
length: 18
CDR3: CASSLPDRGVVSYNEQFF
DNA: TGTGCCAGCAGCCTACCGGACAGGGGAGTGGTATCCTACAATGAGCAGTTCTTC

J: TRBJ2-1
D: TRBD2
size: few
V: TRBV7-6
length: 15
CDR3: CASSFAGEPYNEQFF
DNA: TGTGCCAGCAGCTTTGCGGGGGAACCTTACAATGAGCAGTTCTTC

J: TRBJ2-3
D: -
size: -
V: TRBV4-1
length: 12
CDR3: CASSQDKDTQYF
DNA: TGCGCCAGCAGCCAAGATAAGGATACGCAGTATTTT

J: TRBJ2-1
D: TRBD2
size: -
V: TRBV29-1
length: 16
CDR3: CSVGGGVSGGVNEQFF
DNA: TGCAGCGTCGGAGGAGGAGTTAGCGGGGGCGTGAATGAGCAGTTCTTC

J: TRBJ2-1
D: -
size: few
V: TRBV6-2/TRBV6-3
length: 14
CDR3: CASSDVSSYNEQFF
DNA: TGTGCCAGCAGCGACGTAAGCTCCTACAATGAGCAGTTCTTC

J: TRBJ1-4
D: TRBD1
size: few
V: TRBV7-9
length: 16
CDR3: CASSPWDSATNEKLFF
DNA: TGTGCCAGCAGCCCCTGGGACAGTGCAACTAATGAAAAACTGTTTTTT

J: TRBJ2-3
D: -
size: few
V: TRBV7-2
length: 18
CDR3: CASSFPLRGRRVTDTQYF
DNA: TGTGCCAGCAGCTTTCCCCTTCGGGGTAGGAGAGTCACAGATACGCAGTATTTT

J: TRBJ1-2
D: -
size: -
V: TRBV10-3
length: 16
CDR3: CAISVWAGGADGGYTF
DNA: TGTGCCATCAGCGTCTGGGCTGGGGGCGCAGACGGAGGCTACACCTTC

J: TRBJ2-1
D: -
size: few
V: TRBV11-2
length: 18
CDR3: CASSLPLLLGLSYNEQFF
DNA: TGTGCCAGCAGCTTACCGCTCCTACTGGGCCTCTCCTACAATGAGCAGTTCTTC

J: TRBJ1-5
D: -
size: -
V: TRBV6-2/TRBV6-3
length: 17
CDR3: CASRSGTSTPSNQPQHF
DNA: TGTGCCAGCAGATCGGGGACATCCACCCCTAGCAATCAGCCCCAGCATTTT

J: TRBJ1-6
D: -
size: -
V: TRBV14
length: 18
CDR3: CASSRKRDGGSYNSPLHF
DNA: TGTGCCAGCAGCCGGAAAAGGGACGGAGGCTCCTATAATTCACCCCTCCACTTT

J: TRBJ2-7
D: -
size: -
V: TRBV27
length: 15
CDR3: CASSYHRGGSYEQYF
DNA: TGTGCCAGCAGTTACCACAGGGGGGGATCCTACGAGCAGTACTTC

J: TRBJ2-1
D: TRBD1
size: -
V: TRBV7-8
length: 15
CDR3: CASSLWDREEYEQFF
DNA: TGTGCCAGCAGCCTCTGGGACAGGGAGGAGTACGAGCAGTTCTTC

J: TRBJ2-7
D: TRBD1
size: few
V: TRBV19
length: 14
CDR3: CASSFGQAFGEQYF
DNA: TGTGCCAGTAGTTTCGGACAGGCCTTCGGCGAGCAGTACTTC

J: TRBJ2-7
D: -
size: once
V: TRBV6-2/TRBV6-3
length: 14
CDR3: CASSHHVSSYEQYF
DNA: TGTGCCAGCAGTCACCATGTCAGCTCCTACGAGCAGTACTTC

J: TRBJ2-5
D: -
size: many
V: TRBV7-2
length: 13
CDR3: CASSLPVEETQYF
DNA: TGTGCCAGCAGCCTACCCGTAGAAGAGACCCAGTACTTC

J: TRBJ2-3
D: TRBD1
size: -
V: TRBV6-5
length: 16
CDR3: CASSYRPTGSTDTQYF
DNA: TGTGCCAGCAGTTACAGGCCGACAGGGTCTACAGATACGCAGTATTTT

J: TRBJ1-4
D: TRBD1
size: -
V: TRBV20-1
length: 16
CDR3: CSARDPQGATNEKLFF
DNA: TGCAGTGCTAGAGATCCCCAGGGGGCAACTAATGAAAAACTGTTTTTT

J: TRBJ2-1
D: TRBD1
size: -
V: TRBV20-1
length: 15
CDR3: CSARHPGQGDNEQFF
DNA: TGCAGTGCTAGACACCCGGGACAGGGCGACAATGAGCAGTTCTTC

J: TRBJ2-3
D: TRBD2
size: -
V: TRBV30
length: 14
CDR3: CAWTLGLAADTQYF
DNA: TGTGCCTGGACCCTGGGACTAGCCGCAGATACGCAGTATTTT

J: TRBJ2-7
D: TRBD1
size: -
V: TRBV7-9
length: 16
CDR3: CASSFRGTGDLNEQYF
DNA: TGTGCCAGCAGCTTTCGAGGGACAGGGGACTTGAACGAGCAGTACTTC

J: TRBJ1-2
D: -
size: -
V: TRBV9
length: 13
CDR3: CASFDSLQNGYTF
DNA: TGTGCCAGCTTCGACAGCCTTCAAAATGGCTACACCTTC

J: TRBJ2-3
D: -
size: few
V: TRBV7-8
length: 14
CDR3: CASSPWDVTDTQYF
DNA: TGTGCCAGCAGTCCTTGGGACGTTACAGATACGCAGTATTTT

J: TRBJ2-3
D: -
size: -
V: TRBV6-2/TRBV6-3
length: 17
CDR3: CASSSNPSGGSTDTQYF
DNA: TGTGCCAGCAGTTCCAATCCATCAGGGGGGAGCACAGATACGCAGTATTTT